What follows describes a single T cell receptor (beta chain). The data originate from a study of T cell changes during pregnancy in multiple sclerosis. The method was immunoSEQ multiplex PCR; TCRdb's version includes in-frame clones alone and lacks a portion of them. This table has approximately 97,000 clones, 75% to 95% appearing once. The TCR was taken from a female donor in good health, enrolled as a control in a pregnancy study. The source material was peripheral blood, sampled after pregnancy.

CDR3 sequence (DNA): TGTGCCAGCAGCCGAAGACAGGCGAGACCCTACGAGCAGTACTTC. This encodes CASSRRQARPYEQYF. The V gene is TRBV28, the J gene TRBJ2-7, with D perhaps TRBD1 (6 bases). The CDR3 loop spans 15 amino acids. Germline V gene sequence: CDR1 MDHEN, CDR2 SYDVKM. Trimming pared 6 bases from V and 2 bases from J, leaving 17 bases between.